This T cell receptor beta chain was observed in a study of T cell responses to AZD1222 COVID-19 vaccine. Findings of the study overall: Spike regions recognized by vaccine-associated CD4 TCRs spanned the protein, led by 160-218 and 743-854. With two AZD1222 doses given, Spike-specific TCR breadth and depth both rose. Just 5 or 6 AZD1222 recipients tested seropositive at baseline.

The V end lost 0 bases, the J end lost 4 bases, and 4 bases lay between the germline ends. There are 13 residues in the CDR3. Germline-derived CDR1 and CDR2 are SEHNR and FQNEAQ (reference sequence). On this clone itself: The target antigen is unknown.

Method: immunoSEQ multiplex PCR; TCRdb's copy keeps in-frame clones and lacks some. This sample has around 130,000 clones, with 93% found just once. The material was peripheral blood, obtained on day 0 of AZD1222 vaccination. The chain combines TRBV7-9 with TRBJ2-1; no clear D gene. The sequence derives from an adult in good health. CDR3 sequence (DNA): TGTGCCAGCAGCTTAGCACAGTACAATGAGCAGTTCTTC. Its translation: CASSLAQYNEQFF.